A selection of T cell receptor beta chains follows, all from one sample in a study of T cell responses to AZD1222 COVID-19 vaccine. Using immunoSEQ multiplex PCR, the repertoire was profiled, and TCRdb retains in-frame clones only, with some absent. The sample consists of approximately 120,000 clones, more than 80% of them appearing once. Sequencing used peripheral blood, obtained on day 0 of AZD1222 vaccination. The receptors come from an adult in good health. Each CDR3 is given with its conserved first and last residue. The D gene is left open where the match is weak. Size tells how often a clone was seen (once, few, many) or the class of an expanded clone, and some rows leave it out.

clone_size j_call d_call v_call cdr3_nt cdr3_aa
NA TRBJ1-1 NA TRBV19 TGTGCCAGTAGTATAGACAAGATGGCCGGGCTCACGGGGGCTTTCTTT CASSIDKMAGLTGAFF
once TRBJ2-5 NA TRBV5-1 TGCGCCAGCAAGGGGGACACTGAGACCCAGTACTTC CASKGDTETQYF
NA TRBJ1-1 TRBD1 TRBV28 TGTGCCAGCAGGCCGCCGGACAGGGTATATACTGAAGCTTTCTTT CASRPPDRVYTEAFF
NA TRBJ2-4 NA TRBV19 TGTGCCAGTAGGAGGGGGACGGCCAAAAACATTCAGTACTTC CASRRGTAKNIQYF
NA TRBJ1-1 NA TRBV19 TGTGCCAGTAGTGGTCGGGGGCAAATGACTGAAGCTTTCTTT CASSGRGQMTEAFF
NA TRBJ2-1 NA TRBV6-1 TGTGCCAGCAGTGAAGAGGGAACTTGGAATGAGCAGTTCTTC CASSEEGTWNEQFF
NA TRBJ1-1 NA TRBV4-1 TGCGCCAGCAGCCCCCGGGCAGGGCTGGGCACTGAAGCTTTCTTT CASSPRAGLGTEAFF
few TRBJ2-7 NA TRBV2 TGTGCCAGCAGTCTTTCCACCTTAGCAACTAACTTGTACGAGCAGTACTTC CASSLSTLATNLYEQYF
NA TRBJ1-1 NA TRBV7-9 TGTGCCAGCAGCTTAGTTTACACTGAAGCTTTCTTT CASSLVYTEAFF
NA TRBJ2-2 TRBD1 TRBV27 TGTGCCAGCAGTTTAGGGGACAGGGTCGGGAACACCGGGGAGCTGTTTTTT CASSLGDRVGNTGELFF
NA TRBJ2-7 TRBD2 TRBV6-5 TGTGCCAGCAGTTACTCTAGCGGGAGCTTCTACGAGCAGTACTTC CASSYSSGSFYEQYF
few TRBJ2-7 TRBD2 TRBV10-3 TGTGCCATCAGTGGGGTAGCGGGGGACCCGTACGAGCAGTACTTC CAISGVAGDPYEQYF
NA TRBJ1-4 NA TRBV25-1 TGTGCCAGCACCCCGGCGGGGGTCCCCAATGAAAAACTGTTTTTT CASTPAGVPNEKLFF
NA TRBJ2-1 TRBD1 TRBV3-1/TRBV3-2 TGTGCCAGCAGCCAAGGCCAGACAGGGTGGACCAATGAGCAGTTCTTC CASSQGQTGWTNEQFF
once TRBJ1-1 NA TRBV6-5 TGTGCCAGCAGGGGAGGGGTGAACACTGAAGCTTTCTTT CASRGGVNTEAFF
NA TRBJ2-7 TRBD1 TRBV19 TGTGCCAGTAGTACACCGGGACAGACAACCTACGAGCAGTACTTC CASSTPGQTTYEQYF
NA TRBJ2-2 NA TRBV19 TGTGCCAGTAGTATAGATCCTGGCTCCTACACCGGGGAGCTGTTTTTT CASSIDPGSYTGELFF
few TRBJ2-7 NA TRBV30 TGTGCCTGGAGTGTACAGGAGGGCAGGGTGTCTCGGTACTTC CAWSVQEGRVSRYF
NA TRBJ1-1 TRBD1 TRBV18 TGTGCCAGCTCATCTGGACAGGGATGGACTGAAGCTTTCTTT CASSSGQGWTEAFF
NA TRBJ2-1 TRBD2 TRBV5-4 TGTGCCAGCAGCTTGCTCGAGACTAGCAAGAATGAGCAGTTCTTC CASSLLETSKNEQFF
NA TRBJ1-1 NA TRBV6-5 TGTGCCAGCAGTTATGACAGCGGTGGCACTGAAGCATTCTTT CASSYDSGGTEAFF
once TRBJ1-1 NA TRBV12-3/TRBV12-4 TGTGCCAGCAGTGGGGCAGGGAACACTGAAGCTTTCTTT CASSGAGNTEAFF
NA TRBJ1-2 TRBD1 TRBV19 TGTGCCAGTAGTTTAGGACAGGCCTATGGCTACACCTTC CASSLGQAYGYTF
NA TRBJ1-5 TRBD1 TRBV2 TGTGCCAGCAGTCCGGACAGGGTCGGGTTCCTTAGCAATCAGCCCCAGCATTTT CASSPDRVGFLSNQPQHF
few TRBJ1-2 NA TRBV6-5 TGTGCCAGCAGCCAGGACAGCAGCTATGGCTACACCTTC CASSQDSSYGYTF
NA TRBJ2-7 TRBD1 TRBV19 TGTGCCAGTACCGCCGGGACAGGGGAGACCTACGAGCAGTACTTC CASTAGTGETYEQYF
NA TRBJ2-4 TRBD2 TRBV9 TGTGCCAGCAGCGTAGAGGCTAGCGGGAGGAACATTCAGTACTTC CASSVEASGRNIQYF
NA TRBJ1-3 NA TRBV6-1 TGTGCCAGCAGTGAACTTACCCAAAAAACCTCCTCTGGAAACACCATATATTTT CASSELTQKTSSGNTIYF
NA TRBJ2-7 TRBD1 TRBV25-1 TGTGCCAGCCTCGGCTCGGACAGGGGGTTCTACGAGCAGTACTTC CASLGSDRGFYEQYF
NA TRBJ2-1 NA TRBV5-4 TGTGCCAGCAGCCAAGTGAGTGAGCAGTTCTTC CASSQVSEQFF
NA TRBJ1-1 TRBD1 TRBV27 TGTGCCAGCATAGAGAGGACAGGGGGCGTTGGAATGAACACTGAAGCTTTCTTT CASIERTGGVGMNTEAFF
few TRBJ1-1 NA TRBV5-5 TGTGCCAGCAGCTTATACGCCCGGACTCTGGCTACTGAAGCTTTCTTT CASSLYARTLATEAFF
NA TRBJ1-2 TRBD1 TRBV3-1/TRBV3-2 TGTGCCAGCAGCCTATTATCAGGGGGAAACTATGGCTACACCTTC CASSLLSGGNYGYTF
NA TRBJ2-7 TRBD2 TRBV7-2 TGTGCCAGCAGACTAGCAGCGGGGGAAAAGGAGCAGTACTTC CASRLAAGEKEQYF
NA TRBJ2-7 NA TRBV28 TGTGCCAGCAGTCCGTTGGGGAGGCCTTACGAGCAGTACTTC CASSPLGRPYEQYF
NA TRBJ2-5 TRBD2 TRBV10-3 TGTGCCATCAGTGACCCGGGGGGAACGACCCAGTACTTC CAISDPGGTTQYF
NA TRBJ1-5 NA TRBV19 TGTGCCAGTAGTACCCTCGGTCAGCCCCAGCATTTT CASSTLGQPQHF
few TRBJ2-3 NA TRBV6-4 TGTGCCAGCAGTGACGGCGTGGGAAGCACAGATACGCAGTATTTT CASSDGVGSTDTQYF
NA TRBJ1-2 TRBD1 TRBV3-1/TRBV3-2 TGTGCCAGCAGCCAAGAAGGAGGACAGGGCTATGGCTACACCTTC CASSQEGGQGYGYTF
NA TRBJ2-5 TRBD2 TRBV3-1/TRBV3-2 TGTGCCAGCAGCCAAAAGTGGGCGGGAGCCTTGGGGGAGACCCAGTACTTC CASSQKWAGALGETQYF
NA TRBJ2-5 TRBD1 TRBV12-3/TRBV12-4 TGTGCCAGCAGAACAGGGGGCCAAGAGACCCAGTACTTC CASRTGGQETQYF
NA TRBJ2-3 TRBD1 TRBV10-3 TGTGCCATCAGTGAGCTTTGGGGGATACCACAGGGGGCAACAGATACGCAGTATTTT CAISELWGIPQGATDTQYF
NA TRBJ2-1 NA TRBV6-5 TGTGCCAGCACCCCACGGCCCGAGGAGCAGTTCTTC CASTPRPEEQFF
NA TRBJ2-7 NA TRBV7-2 TGTGCCAGCAGCCGGGACGGCCCCTACGAGCAGTACTTC CASSRDGPYEQYF
NA TRBJ1-2 TRBD1 TRBV28 TGTGCCAGCAGTTCCTGGGACAGGGGTAAGCTAACCTATGGCTACACCTTC CASSSWDRGKLTYGYTF
NA TRBJ1-1 TRBD1 TRBV6-5 TGTGCCAGCAGTTACAGTGGGACAGGATCCACTGAAGCTTTCTTT CASSYSGTGSTEAFF
NA TRBJ2-1 NA TRBV18 TGTGCCAGCTCACCTTACAGCTACAATGAGCAGTTCTTC CASSPYSYNEQFF
once TRBJ1-2 NA TRBV28 TGTGCCAGCACAATAAGCGGGGGCTATGGCTACACCTTC CASTISGGYGYTF
once TRBJ2-7 TRBD2 TRBV13 TGTGCCAGCAGCTCTCTAGCGGGAGGCGCCTACGAGCAGTACTTC CASSSLAGGAYEQYF
NA TRBJ2-7 NA TRBV27 TGTGCCAGCAGGACCGAGGGGGTCTCCTACGAGCAGTACTTC CASRTEGVSYEQYF
NA TRBJ2-2 NA TRBV4-1 TGCGCCAGCAGCCAAGGAGGGGTCGGGGAGCTGTTTTTT CASSQGGVGELFF
NA TRBJ2-7 TRBD2 TRBV6-5 TGTGCCAGCAGGATCGAGCCCCTAGCGGGCGAGCAGTACTTC CASRIEPLAGEQYF
once TRBJ1-3 NA TRBV9 TGTGCCAGCAGCCAACGGGGGGTCTATGGAAACACCATATATTTT CASSQRGVYGNTIYF
NA TRBJ1-2 NA TRBV25-1 TGTGCCAGCAGTGAATCAGGGCCAGCGGGCTACACCTTC CASSESGPAGYTF
NA TRBJ1-5 TRBD1 TRBV27 TGTGCCAGCAGTGACTACGGACAGGGGGACAATCAGCCCCAGCATTTT CASSDYGQGDNQPQHF
NA TRBJ2-1 TRBD2 TRBV2 TGTGCCAGCAGGGGGGACAGGGTTGATAGCGGGAGGGCCAGTGACAATGAGCAGTTCTTC CASRGDRVDSGRASDNEQFF
NA TRBJ1-1 NA TRBV11-1 TGTGCCAGCAGCCCCACTCCCCGCACTGAAGCTTTCTTT CASSPTPRTEAFF
NA TRBJ1-6 TRBD1 TRBV5-1 TGCGCCAGCAGCTTGGACGCCCAGACAGGGAGCTCCTATAATTCACCCCTCCACTTT CASSLDAQTGSSYNSPLHF
NA TRBJ1-1 NA TRBV6-1 TGTGCCAGCAGTGAACGTTCCGGCAGGAAAGCTTTCTTT CASSERSGRKAFF
NA TRBJ2-5 NA TRBV3-1/TRBV3-2 TGTGCCAGCAGCCAAGCGTCGGGAGCAGAGACCCAGTACTTC CASSQASGAETQYF